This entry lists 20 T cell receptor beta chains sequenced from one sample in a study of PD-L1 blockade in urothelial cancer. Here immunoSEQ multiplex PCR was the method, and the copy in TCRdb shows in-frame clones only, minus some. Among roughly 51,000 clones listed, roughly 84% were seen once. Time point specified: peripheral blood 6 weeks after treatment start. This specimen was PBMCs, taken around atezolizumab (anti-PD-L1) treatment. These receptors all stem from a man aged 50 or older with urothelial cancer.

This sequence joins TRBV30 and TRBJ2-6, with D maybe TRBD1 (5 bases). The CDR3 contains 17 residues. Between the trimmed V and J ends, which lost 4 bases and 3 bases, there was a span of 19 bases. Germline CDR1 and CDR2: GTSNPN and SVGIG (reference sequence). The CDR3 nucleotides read TGTGCCTGGAATTTTATAAGGGGAAGGCATGGGGCCAACGTCCTGACTTTC. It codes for CAWNFIRGRHGANVLTF.

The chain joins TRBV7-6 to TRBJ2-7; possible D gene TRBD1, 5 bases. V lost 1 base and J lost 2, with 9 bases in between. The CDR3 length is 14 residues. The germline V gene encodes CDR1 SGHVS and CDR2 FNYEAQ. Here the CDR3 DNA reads TGTGCCAGCAGCTTAGACTCAGGGCCCTACGAGCAGTACTTC. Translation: CASSLDSGPYEQYF.

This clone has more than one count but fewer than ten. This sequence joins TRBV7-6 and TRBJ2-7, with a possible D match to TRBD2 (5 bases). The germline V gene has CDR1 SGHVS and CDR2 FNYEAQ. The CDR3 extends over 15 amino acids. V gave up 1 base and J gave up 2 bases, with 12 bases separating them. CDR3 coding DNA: TGTGCCAGCAGCTTAGACATGGGAGTACCCTACGAGCAGTACTTC. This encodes CASSLDMGVPYEQYF.

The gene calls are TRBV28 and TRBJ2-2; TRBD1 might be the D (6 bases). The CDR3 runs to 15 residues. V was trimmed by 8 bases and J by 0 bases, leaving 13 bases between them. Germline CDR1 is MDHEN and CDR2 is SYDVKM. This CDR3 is CASHRQAPNTGELFF. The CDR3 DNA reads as TGTGCCAGCCACCGACAGGCCCCGAACACCGGGGAGCTGTTTTTT.

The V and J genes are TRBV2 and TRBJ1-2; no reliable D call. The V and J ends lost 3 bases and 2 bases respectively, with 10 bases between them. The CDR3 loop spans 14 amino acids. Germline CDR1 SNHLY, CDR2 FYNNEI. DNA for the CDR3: TGTGCCAGCAGTGACAGATTCGGGAACTATGGCTACACCTTC. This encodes CASSDRFGNYGYTF.

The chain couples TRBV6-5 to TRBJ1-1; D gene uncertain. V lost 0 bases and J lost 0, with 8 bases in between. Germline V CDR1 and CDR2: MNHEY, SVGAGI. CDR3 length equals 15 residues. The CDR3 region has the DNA TGTGCCAGCAGTTACTCGAACGGGTTGAACACTGAAGCTTTCTTT. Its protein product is CASSYSNGLNTEAFF.

Here the CDR3 reads CASRAPNHGTAGELFF. The CDR3 coding sequence is TGTGCCAGTAGGGCCCCCAACCACGGGACAGCCGGGGAGCTGTTTTTT. The V and J genes are TRBV19 and TRBJ2-2, with 7 bases aligning to TRBD1. CDR3 length: 16 amino acids. V gave up 6 bases and J gave up 6 bases; unmatched junction bases: 13. The germline CDR1 and CDR2 sequences are LNHDA and SQIVND (reference sequence).

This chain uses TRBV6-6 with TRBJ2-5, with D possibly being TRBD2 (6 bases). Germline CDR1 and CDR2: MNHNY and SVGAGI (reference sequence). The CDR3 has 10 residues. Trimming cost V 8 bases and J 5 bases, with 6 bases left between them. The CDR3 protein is CASGGETQYF. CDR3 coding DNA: TGTGCCAGCGGGGGGGAGACCCAGTACTTC.

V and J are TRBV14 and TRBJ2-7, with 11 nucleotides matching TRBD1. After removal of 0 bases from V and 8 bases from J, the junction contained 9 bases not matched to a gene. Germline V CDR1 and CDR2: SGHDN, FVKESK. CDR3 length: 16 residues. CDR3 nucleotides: TGTGCCAGCAGCCAAGATCGGACAGGGGGCAATGACAAGCAGTACTTC. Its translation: CASSQDRTGGNDKQYF.

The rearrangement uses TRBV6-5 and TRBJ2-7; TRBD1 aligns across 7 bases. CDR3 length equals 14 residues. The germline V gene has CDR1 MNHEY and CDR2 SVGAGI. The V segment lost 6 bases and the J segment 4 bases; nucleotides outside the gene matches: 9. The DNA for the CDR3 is TGTGCCAGCAGCACCTCGGACAGGCATTACGAGCAGTACTTC. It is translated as CASSTSDRHYEQYF.

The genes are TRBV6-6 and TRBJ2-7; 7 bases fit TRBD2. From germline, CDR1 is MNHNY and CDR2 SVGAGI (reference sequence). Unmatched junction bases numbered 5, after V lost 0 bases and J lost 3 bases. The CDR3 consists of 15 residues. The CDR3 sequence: CASSYSAGFRYEQYF. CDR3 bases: TGTGCCAGCAGTTACTCAGCGGGGTTTCGCTACGAGCAGTACTTC.

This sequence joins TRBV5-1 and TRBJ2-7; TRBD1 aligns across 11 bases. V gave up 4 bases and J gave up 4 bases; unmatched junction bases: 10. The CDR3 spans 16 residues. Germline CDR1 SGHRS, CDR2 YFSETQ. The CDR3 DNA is TGCGCCAGCAGCCTTCGGGACAGGGGGAACCATTACGAGCAGTACTTC. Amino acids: CASSLRDRGNHYEQYF.

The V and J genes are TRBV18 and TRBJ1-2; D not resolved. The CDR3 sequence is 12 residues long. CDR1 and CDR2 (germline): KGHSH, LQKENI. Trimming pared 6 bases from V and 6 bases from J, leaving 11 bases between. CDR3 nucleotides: TGTGCCAGCTCGCGGGAAGGGAATGGCTACACCTTC. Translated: CASSREGNGYTF.

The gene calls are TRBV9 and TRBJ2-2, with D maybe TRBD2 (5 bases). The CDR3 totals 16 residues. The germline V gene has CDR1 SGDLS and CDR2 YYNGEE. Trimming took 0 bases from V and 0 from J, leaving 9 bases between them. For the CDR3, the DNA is TGTGCCAGCAGCGTAGATGGCGGGTCGAACACCGGGGAGCTGTTTTTT. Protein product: CASSVDGGSNTGELFF.

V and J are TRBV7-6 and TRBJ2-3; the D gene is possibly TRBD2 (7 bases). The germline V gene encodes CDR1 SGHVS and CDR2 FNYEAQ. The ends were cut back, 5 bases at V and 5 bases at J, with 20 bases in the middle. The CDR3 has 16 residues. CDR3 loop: CASSPRSGGQVDTQYF. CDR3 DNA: TGTGCCAGCAGCCCCCGGTCGGGGGGCCAGGTAGATACGCAGTATTTT.

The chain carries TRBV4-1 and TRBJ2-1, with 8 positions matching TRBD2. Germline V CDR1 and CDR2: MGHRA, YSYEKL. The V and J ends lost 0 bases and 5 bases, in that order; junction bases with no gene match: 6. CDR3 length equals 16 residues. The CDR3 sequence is CASSQEVVAGNNEQFF. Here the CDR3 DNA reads TGCGCCAGCAGCCAAGAAGTGGTAGCGGGGAACAATGAGCAGTTCTTC.

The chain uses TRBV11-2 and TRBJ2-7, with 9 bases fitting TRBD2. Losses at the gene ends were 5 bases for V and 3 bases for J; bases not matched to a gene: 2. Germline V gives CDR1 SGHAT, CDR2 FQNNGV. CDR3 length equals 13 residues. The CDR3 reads CASSRGGGYEQYF. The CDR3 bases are TGTGCCAGCAGCCGCGGGGGGGGCTACGAGCAGTACTTC.

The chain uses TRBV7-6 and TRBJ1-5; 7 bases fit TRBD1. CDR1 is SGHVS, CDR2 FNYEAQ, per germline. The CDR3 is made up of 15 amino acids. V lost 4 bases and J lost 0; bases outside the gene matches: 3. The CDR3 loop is CASSSGQNSNQPQHF. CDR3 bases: TGTGCCAGCAGCTCGGGACAGAATAGCAATCAGCCCCAGCATTTT. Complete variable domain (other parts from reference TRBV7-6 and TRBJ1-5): GAGVSQSPRYKVTKRGQDVALRCDPISGHVSLYWYRQALGQGPEFLTYFNYEAQQDKSGLPNDRFSAERPEGSISTLTIQRTEQRDSAMYRCASSSGQNSNQPQHFGDGTRLSIL.

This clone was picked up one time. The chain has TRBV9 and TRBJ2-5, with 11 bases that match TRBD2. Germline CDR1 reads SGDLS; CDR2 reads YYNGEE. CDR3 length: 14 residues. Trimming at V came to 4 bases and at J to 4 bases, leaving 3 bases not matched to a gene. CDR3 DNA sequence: TGTGCCAGCAGCACTAGCGGGAGTGGAGAGACCCAGTACTTC. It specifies CASSTSGSGETQYF.

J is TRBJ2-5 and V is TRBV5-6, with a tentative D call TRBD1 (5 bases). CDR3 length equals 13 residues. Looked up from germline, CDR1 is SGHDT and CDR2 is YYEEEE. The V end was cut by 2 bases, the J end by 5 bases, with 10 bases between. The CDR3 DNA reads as TGTGCCAGCAGCTTAAGGGGATCGGAGACCCAGTACTTC. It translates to CASSLRGSETQYF.